The 9 T cell receptor beta chains presented below share a single source sample, sequenced in a study of blood T cell repertoires in COVID-19. Profiled with immunoSEQ multiplex PCR; TCRdb holds only in-frame clones, not every one. The sample contains tens of thousands of clones, around 83% of which appear only once. The sequenced sample was peripheral blood. The origin of the receptors is a man aged 50 or older with active COVID-19.

This chain uses TRBV24-1 with TRBJ2-3, with 8 bases aligning to TRBD2. The CDR3 contains 17 residues. The germline gives CDR1 KGHDR, CDR2 SFDVKD. The trim removed 4 bases at V and 4 bases at J, leaving 12 bases unmatched. The CDR3 DNA reads TGTGCCACCAGTGACCGCAGACTAGCGACTGGAGCAGATACGCAGTATTTT. Encoded protein: CATSDRRLATGADTQYF.

The genes are TRBV6-5 and TRBJ2-7; 13 positions agree with TRBD2. Losses at the gene ends were 6 bases for V and 1 base for J; bases not matched to a gene: 3. CDR1 and CDR2 (germline): MNHEY, SVGAGI. The CDR3 sequence is 15 residues long. The CDR3 DNA follows: TGTGCCAGCAGCGTACTAGCGGGAGGGTCCTACGAGCAGTACGTC. It encodes CASSVLAGGSYEQYV.

CDR3 protein: CASSQGTGSTEAFF. The CDR3 region has the DNA TGCGCCAGCAGCCAAGGGACGGGATCTACTGAAGCTTTCTTT. The V gene is TRBV4-1, the J gene TRBJ1-1; D not certain. This CDR3 spans 14 amino acids. CDR1 is MGHRA and CDR2 is YSYEKL in the germline V gene. Trimming took off 1 base at V and 5 bases at J, with 11 bases between the two ends.

The V and J genes are TRBV2 and TRBJ2-5, with D tentatively TRBD2 (5 bases). The CDR3 totals 15 residues. V was clipped by 3 bases and J by 2 bases, with 13 bases between them. The germline gives CDR1 SNHLY, CDR2 FYNNEI. CDR3 in DNA: TGTGCCAGCAGTGACCTACTAGGCAGTCAAGAGACCCAGTACTTC. This encodes CASSDLLGSQETQYF.

This clone was observed once. This chain uses TRBV28 with TRBJ2-2, with TRBD1 matching 8 bases. The germline V gene has CDR1 MDHEN and CDR2 SYDVKM. The V segment lost 6 bases and the J segment 0 bases; nucleotides outside the gene matches: 6. CDR3 size: 16 residues. The CDR3 nucleotides read TGTGCCAGCAGAGCTCAGGGGGCCGCGAACACCGGGGAGCTGTTTTTT. Translating gives CASRAQGAANTGELFF.

The V call is TRBV6-6, the J call TRBJ2-2; 8 bases line up with TRBD1. This CDR3 has 16 residues. Germline V CDR1 and CDR2: MNHNY, SVGAGI (reference sequence). With V trimmed by 5 bases and J by 6 bases, 11 bases remained unmatched. CDR3 coding DNA: TGTGCCAGCAGTCAAGGACAGGGATTGGACCCCGGGGAGCTGTTTTTT. Protein product: CASSQGQGLDPGELFF.

The chain joins TRBV5-4 to TRBJ1-3; 7 bases line up with TRBD1. The CDR3 is 16 residues long. V was clipped by 4 bases and J by 0 bases; unmatched bases: 7. Germline V CDR1 and CDR2: SGHNT, YYREEE (reference sequence). The CDR3 DNA reads TGTGCCAGCAGCGGGGGACAGTCGCGCTCTGGAAACACCATATATTTT. Its translation: CASSGGQSRSGNTIYF.

The chain carries TRBV4-1 and TRBJ2-2; TRBD2 might be the D (5 bases). The CDR3 loop spans 17 amino acids. CDR1 and CDR2 (germline): MGHRA, YSYEKL. Trimming shortened V by 0 bases and J by 5 bases, and 16 bases separated the two germline ends. CDR3 nucleotides: TGCGCCAGCAGCCAAGACGGCAGGCCAAGAGGGACCGGGGAGCTGTTTTTT. It translates to CASSQDGRPRGTGELFF.

V usage is TRBV18 and J usage is TRBJ2-7, with TRBD1 matching over 7 bases. Germline V gene data show CDR1 as KGHSH and CDR2 as LQKENI. CDR3 size: 14 residues. V lost 4 bases to trimming and J lost 2 bases; unmatched junction nucleotides: 5. This CDR3 is CASSQTRGTYEQYV. The CDR3 DNA follows: TGTGCCAGCTCACAAACCAGGGGGACCTACGAGCAGTACGTC.